This TCR beta chain was captured by sequencing in a study of tumor-infiltrating lymphocytes in primary liver carcinoma. Synthesis of TCR beta cDNA was carried out from 500 ng total RNA with a constant-region primer. TCR beta libraries came from three nested multiplex PCR rounds using slightly modified ARM-PCR. Researchers ran the first two PCR rounds for ten to eleven cycles each with TRBV1-TRBV30 forward primers and a C-beta reverse primer. Via MiXCR, TCRdb re-called the multiplex PCR reads, giving one row per CDR3 protein. This repertoire shows under 90,000 distinct CDR3 sequences, approximately 72% found once; its top ten account for approximately 20%. Looked up from germline, CDR1 is MGHRA and CDR2 is YSYEKL. V lost 0 bases and J 5 bases, leaving 11 bases between the germline ends. The CDR3 consists of 14 residues. Note on this clonotype: Since no conserved phenylalanine or tryptophan closes the CDR3, a read error is the likely cause.

It was from about 20-30 mg of unsorted bulk tissue that RNA and DNA were co-extracted. This sequence originates from a man aged 40-55 years with primary liver carcinoma and hepatitis B virus infection. This rearrangement joins TRBV4-1 to TRBJ2-7, with D perhaps TRBD1 (6 bases). Specimen: liver tumor tissue from sampling region 1. The subset here: tumor region T1, superior pole. The CDR3 loop is CASSQDRNRDEQYL. DNA of the CDR3: TGCGCCAGCAGCCAAGACAGGAACAGGGACGAGCAGTACTTG.